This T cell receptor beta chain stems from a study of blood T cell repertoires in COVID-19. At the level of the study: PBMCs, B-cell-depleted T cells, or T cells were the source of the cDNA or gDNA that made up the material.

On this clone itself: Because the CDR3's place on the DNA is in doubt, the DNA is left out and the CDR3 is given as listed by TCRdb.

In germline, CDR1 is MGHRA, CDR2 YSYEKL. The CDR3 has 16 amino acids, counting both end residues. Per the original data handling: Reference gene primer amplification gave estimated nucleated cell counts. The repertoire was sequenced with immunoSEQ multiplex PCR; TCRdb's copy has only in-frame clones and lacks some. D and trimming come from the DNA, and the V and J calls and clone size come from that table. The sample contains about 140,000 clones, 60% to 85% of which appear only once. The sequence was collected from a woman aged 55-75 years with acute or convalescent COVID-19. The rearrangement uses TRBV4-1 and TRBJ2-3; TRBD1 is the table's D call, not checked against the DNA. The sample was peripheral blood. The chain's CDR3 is CASWYHCPQNTDTQYF.